This passage covers 27 T cell receptor beta chains from one sample sequenced in a study of T cell changes during pregnancy in multiple sclerosis (dated by TCRdb to between 2018 and 2021). The library relied on the immunoSEQ multiplex PCR assay. This immuneACCESS table, as held by TCRdb, lists in-frame sequences with V and J called but not all clones. Of the missing ones, under half trace to an unresolved V gene in checked studies; the others have no known cause. This sample gives around 50,000 clones in total; about 83% of them show up just once. Of the sample, 5.3% falls within the top ten clones. Sequencing input: peripheral blood from another person, used as feeder cells. Receptor source: a human donor whose cells served as feeder cells for cultures in a pregnancy study.

This chain joins TRBV29-1 and TRBJ1-2, with D possibly being TRBD1 (6 bases). The CDR3 has 14 amino acids. Germline CDR1 SQVTM, CDR2 ANQGSEA. Trimming stripped 0 bases from V and 4 bases from J, with 12 bases between. This CDR3 reads CSVEDLQGGYGYTF. The CDR3 nucleotides are TGCAGCGTTGAAGATTTACAGGGCGGCTATGGCTACACCTTC.

This clone came up a few times. This chain uses TRBV4-2 with TRBJ2-7; no clear D. This CDR3 contains 14 residues. CDR1 is LGHNA and CDR2 is YNFKEQ in the germline V gene. Trimming removed 4 bases from V and 0 bases from J, with 10 bases in between. In DNA form, the CDR3 reads TGTGCCAGCAGCCGCCAGCGCCTCTCCTACGAGCAGTACTTC. Amino acid sequence: CASSRQRLSYEQYF.

In this sample, this clone turned up once. The chain joins TRBV4-1 to TRBJ1-5, with D maybe TRBD1 (5 bases). CDR1 is MGHRA, CDR2 YSYEKL, per germline. V dropped 0 bases and J dropped 7 bases, with 7 bases sitting between them. The CDR3 has 13 residues. The chain's CDR3 is CASSQDGDQPQHF. The CDR3 region has the DNA TGCGCCAGCAGCCAAGATGGGGACCAGCCCCAGCATTTT.

This clone was found once. The chain carries TRBV11-2 and TRBJ1-2, with 9 nucleotides matching TRBD1. Germline CDR1 SGHAT, CDR2 FQNNGV. The CDR3 is 16 amino acids. J lost 3 bases, V lost 5 bases, and 10 bases had no gene match. CDR3 sequence (DNA): TGTGCCAGCAGCCCAATACGACAGGGGGGATACTATGGCTACACCTTC. This gives the protein CASSPIRQGGYYGYTF.

CDR3 bases: TGTGCCAGCAGGAAACAGGGGCCCACGGGCGGGGAGCTGTTTTTT. Translating it yields CASRKQGPTGGELFF. J is TRBJ2-2 and V is TRBV6-1, with 7 bases that match TRBD1. The CDR3 loop spans 15 amino acids. The germline V gene encodes CDR1 MNHNS and CDR2 SASEGT. V lost 6 bases to trimming and J lost 7 bases; unmatched junction nucleotides: 11.

This clone was detected once. The sample contains more than one DNA sequence encoding this CDR3. The chain joins TRBV27 to TRBJ2-3; 10 positions match TRBD2. The CDR3 totals 15 residues. The V gene end was trimmed by 5 bases and the J gene end by 2 bases; junction bases not matched to a gene: 4. Germline CDR1 reads MNHEY; CDR2 reads SMNVEV (reference sequence). The CDR3 here is CASSLSGRVTDTQYF. CDR3 in DNA: TGTGCCAGCAGTCTCAGCGGGAGGGTCACAGATACGCAGTATTTT.

This clone was observed a few times. This chain links TRBV19 with TRBJ1-2; D unresolved. The germline V gene encodes CDR1 LNHDA and CDR2 SQIVND (reference sequence). V lost 5 bases and J 5 bases, leaving 9 bases between the germline ends. The length of the CDR3 is 12 residues. In nucleotides, the CDR3 is TGTGCCAGTAGTGTCGACCCTTATGGCTACACCTTC. This translates into CASSVDPYGYTF.

The V gene is TRBV10-2, the J gene TRBJ1-6; D unclear. The CDR3 consists of 16 residues. V was clipped by 0 bases and J by 12 bases, with 18 bases between them. Germline CDR1 WSHSY, CDR2 SAAADI. The CDR3 bases are TGCGCCAGCAGTGAGTCGGGGTCACCCCCAACTAGACCCCTCCACTTT. The encoded protein is CASSESGSPPTRPLHF.

The rearrangement links TRBV11-2 to TRBJ1-1, with 8 bases aligning to TRBD1. CDR3 length: 16 amino acids. The germline V gene has CDR1 SGHAT and CDR2 FQNNGV. Trimming took 5 bases from V and 1 from J; bases not matched to a gene: 9. The DNA for the CDR3 is TGTGCCAGCAGCCGGCCAGGGGGCGGCTGGAACACTGAAGCTTTCTTT. It codes for CASSRPGGGWNTEAFF.

This chain links TRBV4-3 with TRBJ2-5; TRBD2 aligns across 12 bases. The CDR3 consists of 14 residues. Germline CDR1 and CDR2: LGHNA and YSLEER. The V gene end was trimmed by 8 bases and the J gene end by 5 bases; junction bases not matched to a gene: 6. The DNA of the CDR3 is TGCGCCAGCTCCCAGACTAGCGGGGGTGAGACCCAGTACTTC. This codes for CASSQTSGGETQYF.

Details on this clone: In the same sample, other DNA sequences code for this CDR3. V gene TRBV4-2 combines with J gene TRBJ2-5; tentatively, D is TRBD1 (6 bases). Trimming took 2 bases from V and 0 from J, leaving 10 bases between them. CDR3 length: 15 residues. In germline, CDR1 is LGHNA, CDR2 YNFKEQ. The DNA of the CDR3 is TGTGCCAGCAGCCAACCCGGACAGTACCAAGAGACCCAGTACTTC. Its protein is CASSQPGQYQETQYF.

The chain employs TRBV30 and TRBJ2-3, with TRBD2 identical over 7 bases. The V gene's germline CDR1 is GTSNPN and CDR2 SVGIG (reference sequence). The CDR3 runs to 14 residues. The V segment lost 0 bases and the J segment 4 bases; nucleotides outside the gene matches: 4. The CDR3 spells CAWSVVGGSDTQYF. The CDR3 DNA reads as TGTGCCTGGAGTGTTGTGGGGGGGTCAGATACGCAGTATTTT. The whole variable domain, remainder taken from reference TRBV30 and TRBJ2-3, is SQTIHQWPATLVQPVGSPLSLECTVEGTSNPNLYWYRQAAGRGLQLLFYSVGIGQISSEVPQNLSASRPQDRQFILSSKKLLLSDSGFYLCAWSVVGGSDTQYFGPGTRLTVL.

This chain uses TRBV18 with TRBJ2-7; 8 nucleotides match TRBD1. Germline values: CDR1 KGHSH, CDR2 LQKENI. The length of the CDR3 is 13 residues. Losses at the gene ends were 6 bases for V and 3 bases for J; bases not matched to a gene: 4. The CDR3 reads CASSPTGVYEQYF. The CDR3 DNA sequence: TGTGCCAGCTCCCCGACAGGGGTCTACGAGCAGTACTTC.

This rearrangement joins TRBV4-2 to TRBJ1-5; D not resolved. Looked up from germline, CDR1 is LGHNA and CDR2 is YNFKEQ. Trimming took 4 bases from V and 2 from J, leaving 15 bases between them. The CDR3 is 16 residues long. The DNA of the CDR3 is TGTGCCAGCAGCCTAGATGGGCAGACCCGCAATCAGCCCCAGCATTTT. This codes for CASSLDGQTRNQPQHF.

This clone was observed a single time. The chain carries TRBV7-8 and TRBJ1-3; D is unresolved. Germline values: CDR1 SGHVS, CDR2 FQNEAQ. Trimming took off 3 bases at V and 0 bases at J, with 12 bases between the two ends. This CDR3 is built from 16 residues. This CDR3 reads CASSFMTEVSGNTIYF. CDR3 nucleotide sequence: TGTGCCAGCAGCTTTATGACTGAAGTCTCTGGAAACACCATATATTTT. The complete variable domain, with remaining parts taken from reference TRBV7-8 and TRBJ1-3, reads GAGVSQSPRYKVAKRGQDVALRCDPISGHVSLFWYQQALGQGPEFLTYFQNEAQLDKSGLPSDRFFAERPEGSVSTLKIQRTQQEDSAVYLCASSFMTEVSGNTIYFGEGSWLTVV.

This chain uses TRBV7-2 with TRBJ2-7; TRBD1 is a possible D gene (6 bases). V was cut by 4 bases and J by 3 bases, with 16 bases left in between. CDR3 length equals 15 residues. Germline V gene lookup returns CDR1 SGHTA and CDR2 FQGNSA. This CDR3 is CASSSRGQGNYEQYF. The CDR3 DNA is TGTGCCAGCAGCTCCCGAGGCCAGGGGAACTACGAGCAGTACTTC.

The chain has TRBV2 and TRBJ2-7; D uncertain. The CDR3 has 14 residues. V gave up 3 bases and J gave up 2 bases, with 11 bases separating them. The germline V gene has CDR1 SNHLY and CDR2 FYNNEI. CDR3 in DNA: TGTGCCAGCAGTGATCGGCGACCCCCCTACGAGCAGTACTTC. Translation gives CASSDRRPPYEQYF.

This clone was detected only once. The V gene is TRBV19, the J gene TRBJ2-2, with 7 bases fitting TRBD1. The junction had 6 bases not matched to a gene; V was cut back by 6 bases and J by 2 bases. Germline V lookup: CDR1 LNHDA, CDR2 SQIVND (reference sequence). This CDR3 region has 15 residues. The CDR3, as DNA: TGTGCCAGTAGCCCCGGGACAGAAAACACCGGGGAGCTGTTTTTT. Encoded protein: CASSPGTENTGELFF.

The chain links TRBV29-1 to TRBJ2-2; TRBD1 agrees at 7 bases. The germline CDR1 and CDR2 sequences are SQVTM and ANQGSEA. The CDR3 is 15 residues long. With V trimmed by 5 bases and J by 4 bases, 10 bases remained unmatched. This CDR3 is CSVLPTGFVTGELFF. In DNA, the CDR3 is TGCAGCGTTCTCCCGACAGGGTTTGTCACCGGGGAGCTGTTTTTT.

The rearrangement uses TRBV5-6 and TRBJ1-5; D call uncertain. Trimming shortened V by 0 bases and J by 3 bases, and 13 bases separated the two germline ends. The CDR3 runs 16 residues. Per the germline V gene, CDR1 is SGHDT and CDR2 is YYEEEE. CDR3 sequence: CASSLGESGANQPQHF. The CDR3 nucleotides are TGTGCCAGCAGCTTGGGAGAGTCAGGTGCCAATCAGCCCCAGCATTTT.

The V gene is TRBV6-6, the J gene TRBJ2-1, with 8 bases lining up with TRBD1. V was pared by 2 bases and J by 10 bases, with 7 bases of the junction left unmatched. The CDR3 length is 14 residues. The germline V gene encodes CDR1 MNHNY and CDR2 SVGAGI (reference sequence). CDR3 coding DNA: TGTGCCAGCAGTTACGGGGACAGGTCTCTAGAGCAGTTCTTC. Translating it yields CASSYGDRSLEQFF.

This chain joins TRBV20-1 and TRBJ1-2; a weak D match, TRBD1 (5 bases). Deletions cut 5 bases from V and 5 bases from J, with 9 bases between. In germline, CDR1 is DFQATT, CDR2 SNEGSKA (reference sequence). This CDR3 region has 11 residues. CDR3 nucleotides: TGCAGTGCTGCTACAGGATATGGCTACACCTTC. Amino acids: CSAATGYGYTF.

The chain employs TRBV9 and TRBJ2-3; tentatively, D is TRBD2 (6 bases). V was pared by 2 bases and J by 5 bases, with 12 bases between. Looked up from germline, CDR1 is SGDLS and CDR2 is YYNGEE. This CDR3 has 14 residues. CDR3 residues: CASSVGRRVDTQYF. The CDR3 DNA is TGTGCCAGCAGCGTGGGGAGGAGAGTAGATACGCAGTATTTT.

The V and J genes are TRBV30 and TRBJ2-2, with D perhaps given as TRBD1 or TRBD2 (5 bases each). Trimming removed 0 bases from V and 7 bases from J, with 21 bases in between. CDR1 and CDR2 from the germline V gene are GTSNPN and SVGIG (reference sequence). The CDR3 runs to 17 residues. The CDR3 DNA reads as TGTGCCTGGAGTGTACTGGTGGGGACGGTTAGGGACGGGGAGCTGTTTTTT. Protein: CAWSVLVGTVRDGELFF. Filled out from reference TRBV30 and TRBJ2-2, the complete variable domain reads SQTIHQWPATLVQPVGSPLSLECTVEGTSNPNLYWYRQAAGRGLQLLFYSVGIGQISSEVPQNLSASRPQDRQFILSSKKLLLSDSGFYLCAWSVLVGTVRDGELFFGEGSRLTVL.

The rearrangement joins TRBV7-9 to TRBJ1-2; possibly TRBD1 for D (5 bases). Germline V gene lookup returns CDR1 SEHNR and CDR2 FQNEAQ (reference sequence). CDR3 size: 14 residues. V gave up 1 base and J gave up 8 bases, with 14 bases separating them. The CDR3 spells CASSLVSERGGYTF. In DNA, the CDR3 is TGTGCCAGCAGCTTAGTATCGGAGAGGGGAGGCTACACCTTC.

The rearrangement uses TRBV4-2 and TRBJ2-3; TRBD2 might be the D (6 bases). Looked up from germline, CDR1 is LGHNA and CDR2 is YNFKEQ. V was clipped by 1 base and J by 4 bases, with 12 bases between them. There are 15 residues in the CDR3. This CDR3 is CASSQGAGGADTQYF. CDR3 bases: TGTGCCAGCAGCCAAGGGGCCGGGGGAGCAGATACGCAGTATTTT.

The gene calls are TRBV28 and TRBJ2-3; D is perhaps TRBD2 (5 bases). The CDR3 sequence is 14 residues long. Trimming shortened V by 6 bases and J by 5 bases, and 15 bases separated the two germline ends. Germline V gene data show CDR1 as MDHEN and CDR2 as SYDVKM. The CDR3 loop reads CASSLRDLGDTQYF. Written as DNA, the CDR3 is TGTGCCAGCAGCCTGAGGGATTTAGGAGATACGCAGTATTTT.